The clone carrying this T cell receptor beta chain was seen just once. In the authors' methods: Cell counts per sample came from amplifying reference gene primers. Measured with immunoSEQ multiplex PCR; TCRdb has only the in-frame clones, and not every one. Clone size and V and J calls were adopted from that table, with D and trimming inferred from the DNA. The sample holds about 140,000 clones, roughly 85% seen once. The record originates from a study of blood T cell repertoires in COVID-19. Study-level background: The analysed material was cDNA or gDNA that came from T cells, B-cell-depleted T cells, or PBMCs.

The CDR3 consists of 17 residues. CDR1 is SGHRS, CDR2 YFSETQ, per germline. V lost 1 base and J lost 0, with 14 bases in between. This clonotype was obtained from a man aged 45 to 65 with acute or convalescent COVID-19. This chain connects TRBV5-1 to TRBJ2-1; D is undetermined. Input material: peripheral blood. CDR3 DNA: TGCGCCAGCAGCTTGCTGCGGATAGAGAGCTCCTACAATGAGCAGTTCTTC. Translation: CASSLLRIESSYNEQFF.